This TCR beta chain was sequenced during a study of radiotherapy plus CTLA-4 blockade in lung cancer. The data were produced by immunoSEQ multiplex PCR, yet TCRdb's version contains in-frame clones alone and is incomplete. This table holds about 87,000 clones, around nine tenths found once. In germline, CDR1 is ENHRY, CDR2 SYGVKD. Trimming took 7 bases from V and 6 from J; bases not matched to a gene: 11. The CDR3 has 15 residues. The origin of this receptor is a human donor with non-small cell lung cancer that progressed on radiotherapy plus ipilimumab. The sequenced sample was peripheral blood, obtained from a patient treated with radiotherapy plus ipilimumab. J is TRBJ2-3 and V is TRBV10-3, with 9 positions matching TRBD1. The CDR3 protein is CAINLQGASLDTQYF. The CDR3 bases are TGTGCCATCAACCTACAGGGGGCAAGTTTGGATACGCAGTATTTT.